These 3 T cell receptor beta chains share one sample of origin, sequenced in a study of cytomegalovirus exposure and HLA in healthy donors. The PCR contained 60 Vbeta and 13 Jbeta primers. The method was immunoSEQ multiplex PCR; TCRdb's version includes in-frame clones alone and lacks a portion of them. The sample records some 30,000 clones, approximately 87% being singletons. The sample comprised PBMCs. The receptors stem from a boy between 10 and 17 years old in good health and CMV-seronegative.

The chain carries TRBV6-4 and TRBJ2-1; 12 positions match TRBD2. V lost 0 bases, J lost 10 bases, and 4 bases stayed unmatched. CDR3 length: 15 residues. Germline V gene lookup returns CDR1 MRHNA and CDR2 SNTAGT. DNA for the CDR3: TGTGCCAGCAGTGACTCTTCTAGCGGGGGGGCCGAGCAGTTCTTC. This encodes CASSDSSSGGAEQFF.

This chain joins TRBV7-9 and TRBJ1-1; D ambiguous. Trimming shortened V by 2 bases and J by 0 bases, and 4 bases separated the two germline ends. The CDR3 totals 13 residues. Germline CDR1 is SEHNR and CDR2 is FQNEAQ (reference sequence). The CDR3 reads CASSLSVNTEAFF. For the CDR3, the DNA is TGTGCCAGCAGCTTAAGCGTGAACACTGAAGCTTTCTTT.

The chain employs TRBV18 and TRBJ2-5, with 7 positions matching TRBD1. V shed 4 bases and J 1 base; nucleotides not matched to a gene: 6. Germline assignment: CDR1 KGHSH and CDR2 LQKENI. The CDR3 is 15 residues long. The DNA of the CDR3 is TGTGCCAGCTCACGAACGACAGGGTCCCAAGAGACCCAGTACTTC. This gives the protein CASSRTTGSQETQYF.